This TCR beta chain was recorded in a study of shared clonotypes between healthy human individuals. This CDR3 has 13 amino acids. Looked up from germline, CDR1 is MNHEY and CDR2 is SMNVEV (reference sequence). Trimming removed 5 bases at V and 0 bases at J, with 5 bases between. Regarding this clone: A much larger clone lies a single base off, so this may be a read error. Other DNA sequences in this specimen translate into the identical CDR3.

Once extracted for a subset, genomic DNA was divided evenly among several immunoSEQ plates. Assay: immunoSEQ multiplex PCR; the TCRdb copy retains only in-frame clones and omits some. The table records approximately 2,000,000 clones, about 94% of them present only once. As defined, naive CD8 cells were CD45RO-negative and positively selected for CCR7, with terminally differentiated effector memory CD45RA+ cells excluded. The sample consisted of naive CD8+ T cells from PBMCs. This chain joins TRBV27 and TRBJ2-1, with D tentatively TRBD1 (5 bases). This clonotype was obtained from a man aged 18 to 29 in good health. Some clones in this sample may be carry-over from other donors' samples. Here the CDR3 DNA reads TGTGCCAGCAGTGACAGCTCCTACAATGAGCAGTTCTTC. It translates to CASSDSSYNEQFF.